The 2 T cell receptor beta chains below all came from one sample that was sequenced in a study of CD8 T cells in Susac syndrome. Random hexamers were used to reverse transcribe roughly 0.5 to 1 ug of RNA. TCRdb ran MiXCR on the immunoSEQ multiplex PCR reads and lists one entry per CDR3 protein. The table lists hundreds of thousands of distinct CDR3 sequences, 85% to 90% of them singletons. Sequenced sample: CD8+ T cells from PBMCs. The receptors were sampled from a human donor with multiple sclerosis.

The CDR3, as DNA: TGTGCCTGGAGTCTTCCCGGGACTACCAAGAATGAGCAGTTCTTC. Its translation is CAWSLPGTTKNEQFF. This chain joins TRBV30 and TRBJ2-1, with 7 nucleotides matching TRBD2. Germline V gene data show CDR1 as GTSNPN and CDR2 as SVGIG (reference sequence). V trimming: 2 bases; J trimming: 7 bases; junction bases outside the gene matches: 11. CDR3 length: 15 amino acids.

This clonotype showed up just a few times. The chain uses TRBV5-8 and TRBJ1-2; D gene uncertain. V was trimmed by 1 base and J by 11 bases, leaving 3 bases between them. The CDR3 sequence is 9 residues long. The germline V gene has CDR1 SGHTS and CDR2 YDEGEE. CDR3 DNA: TGTGCCAGCAGCTTGAGGTACACCTTC. It codes for CASSLRYTF.